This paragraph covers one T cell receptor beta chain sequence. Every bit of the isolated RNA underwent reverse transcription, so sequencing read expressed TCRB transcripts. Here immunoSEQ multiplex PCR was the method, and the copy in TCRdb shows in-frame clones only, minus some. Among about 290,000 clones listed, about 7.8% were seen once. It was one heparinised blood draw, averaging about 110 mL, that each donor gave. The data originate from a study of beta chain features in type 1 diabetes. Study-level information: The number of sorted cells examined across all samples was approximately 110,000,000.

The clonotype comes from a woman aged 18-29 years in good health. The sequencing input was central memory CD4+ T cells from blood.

Written as DNA, the CDR3 is TGCAGCGTCAAGGGGGCTTGGGGCACAGATACGCAGTATTTT. It translates to CSVKGAWGTDTQYF. V gene TRBV29-1 combines with J gene TRBJ2-3, with 7 bases aligning to TRBD1. The trim removed 6 bases at V and 1 base at J, leaving 7 bases unmatched. There are 14 residues in the CDR3. Germline V gene lookup returns CDR1 SQVTM and CDR2 ANQGSEA.